These 3 T cell receptor beta chains came from one sample sequenced in a study of identical twins. In TCRdb, the 5' RACE reads were re-called with MiXCR into one record per CDR3 protein. This sample has 200,000 to 250,000 distinct CDR3 sequences, with over 5% found just once. The same data also contributed to another study, on T cells expressing NK-cell markers.

Source material: CD8+ T cells sorted from blood. These receptors all stem from a woman in her late teens or twenties in good health.

The table lists this clonotype with a few counts. The chain uses TRBV20-1 and TRBJ2-1; 10 nucleotides agree with TRBD2. V trimming: 0 bases; J trimming: 12 bases; junction bases outside the gene matches: 11. In germline, CDR1 is DFQATT, CDR2 SNEGSKA (reference sequence). The CDR3 totals 15 residues. The CDR3 bases are TGCAGTGCTAGAGATTCGAGTAGCGGGGGGTGGTGGCAGTTCTTC. Encoded protein: CSARDSSSGGWWQFF.

This clonotype came up many times. V and J are TRBV7-8 and TRBJ2-2, with 12 nucleotides matching TRBD2. There are 16 residues in the CDR3. CDR1 is SGHVS and CDR2 is FQNEAQ in the germline V gene. Trimming cost V 1 base and J 6 bases; bases outside gene matches: 3. This CDR3 is CASSLVSSGRAGELFF. The CDR3 DNA sequence: TGTGCCAGCAGCTTAGTGTCTAGCGGGAGGGCCGGGGAGCTGTTTTTT.

The table lists this clonotype with many counts. The rearrangement uses TRBV6-5 and TRBJ1-2; D is unresolved. CDR3 size: 11 residues. V dropped 2 bases and J dropped 7 bases, with 5 bases sitting between them. In germline, CDR1 is MNHEY, CDR2 SVGAGI. The CDR3 region is CASSYGFGYTF. The CDR3 DNA sequence: TGTGCCAGCAGTTACGGGTTTGGCTACACCTTC.